One and the same sample provided the 18 T cell receptor beta chains below, sequenced in a study of cytomegalovirus exposure and HLA in healthy donors. Amplification used 60 Vbeta primers and 13 Jbeta primers. Libraries were prepared by immunoSEQ multiplex PCR; TCRdb keeps only in-frame clonotypes and omits some of them. This table has 150,000 to 200,000 clones, around 80% appearing once. Sequencing was performed on PBMCs. The receptors derive from a woman younger than 45 in good health and CMV-seropositive.

V usage is TRBV5-1 and J usage is TRBJ2-5; perhaps TRBD1 as D (7 bases). The V gene lost 4 bases and the J gene lost 0 bases, with 19 bases spanning the gap. The CDR3 is 17 amino acids. Germline V gives CDR1 SGHRS, CDR2 YFSETQ. CDR3 in amino acids: CASSPGGGTVDQETQYF. In nucleotides, the CDR3 is TGCGCCAGCAGCCCTGGAGGCGGGACAGTAGACCAAGAGACCCAGTACTTC.

V is TRBV28 and J is TRBJ1-2, with D perhaps TRBD1 (5 bases). The germline V gene encodes CDR1 MDHEN and CDR2 SYDVKM. Trimming removed 3 bases at V and 2 bases at J, with 10 bases between. The CDR3 spans 14 residues. In DNA, the CDR3 is TGTGCCAGCAGTTTGTTACAGGCAAACTATGGCTACACCTTC. Its protein is CASSLLQANYGYTF.

This clone was seen a handful of times. The chain joins TRBV19 to TRBJ2-7; TRBD1 agrees at 8 bases. The V and J ends lost 5 bases and 3 bases, in that order; junction bases with no gene match: 6. Germline V gene sequence: CDR1 LNHDA, CDR2 SQIVND (reference sequence). The CDR3 runs 14 residues. CDR3 amino acids: CASSPPGTGYEQYF. CDR3 coding DNA: TGTGCCAGTAGTCCCCCCGGGACAGGCTACGAGCAGTACTTC.

This sequence joins TRBV7-8 and TRBJ1-5; TRBD1 matches 10 bases. This CDR3 spans 16 amino acids. Germline V CDR1 and CDR2: SGHVS, FQNEAQ. V was clipped by 0 bases and J by 6 bases; unmatched bases: 5. The CDR3 region is CASSLALDRGLQPQHF. In DNA form, the CDR3 reads TGTGCCAGCAGCTTAGCCCTCGACAGGGGGCTTCAGCCCCAGCATTTT.

Written as DNA, the CDR3 is TGCAGCGTAAGGACAGGGGAGTTGACAGATACGCAGTATTTT. Amino acid sequence: CSVRTGELTDTQYF. The chain combines TRBV29-1 with TRBJ2-3; TRBD1 agrees at 9 bases. V lost 6 bases to trimming and J lost 3 bases; unmatched junction nucleotides: 7. The germline V gene encodes CDR1 SQVTM and CDR2 ANQGSEA. The CDR3 runs 14 residues.

This clone was found a few times. The chain links TRBV6-5 to TRBJ2-7; TRBD1 matches 9 bases. Germline CDR1 and CDR2: MNHEY and SVGAGI. J gave up 6 bases and V 2 bases, and 5 bases lay outside the gene matches. The CDR3 is 14 amino acids. This CDR3 is CASSYRDRDREQYF. Written as DNA, the CDR3 is TGTGCCAGCAGTTACCGGGACAGGGACCGCGAGCAGTACTTC.

The J gene is TRBJ2-7, the V gene TRBV9, with TRBD2 identical over 7 bases. The CDR3 extends over 15 amino acids. The V gene end was trimmed by 0 bases and the J gene end by 2 bases; junction bases not matched to a gene: 5. Germline CDR1 SGDLS, CDR2 YYNGEE. In DNA, the CDR3 is TGTGCCAGCAGCGTAGGCCTAGCGGAGACCTACGAGCAGTACTTC. It yields the protein CASSVGLAETYEQYF. The variable domain in full, completed from reference TRBV9 and TRBJ2-7, reads DSGVTQTPKHLITATGQRVTLRCSPRSGDLSVYWYQQSLDQGLQFLIQYYNGEERAKGNILERFSAQQFPDLHSELNLSSLELGDSALYFCASSVGLAETYEQYFGPGTRLTVT.

V and J are TRBV27 and TRBJ1-2, with D perhaps matching TRBD1 (6 bases). This CDR3 is 13 amino acids long. Trimming shortened V by 5 bases and J by 1 base, and 8 bases separated the two germline ends. The V gene's germline CDR1 is MNHEY and CDR2 SMNVEV (reference sequence). CDR3 nucleotide sequence: TGTGCCAGCAGTCGGACAGTTAACTATGGCTACACCTTC. Translating it yields CASSRTVNYGYTF.

The chain is built from TRBV27 and TRBJ1-1; 11 bases map to TRBD1. Losses at the gene ends were 6 bases for V and 2 bases for J; bases not matched to a gene: 5. Germline CDR1 reads MNHEY; CDR2 reads SMNVEV (reference sequence). This CDR3 has 15 residues. CDR3 nucleotide sequence: TGTGCCAGCAGGGGGGACAGGGGGACAAACACTGAAGCTTTCTTT. Protein: CASRGDRGTNTEAFF.

This clone was detected only a few times. V usage is TRBV15 and J usage is TRBJ2-7; 7 bases are shared with TRBD1. Germline values: CDR1 LNHNV, CDR2 YYDKDF (reference sequence). J gave up 2 bases and V 3 bases, and 4 bases lay outside the gene matches. The CDR3 totals 14 residues. CDR3 protein: CATSSWDSPYEQYF. As DNA, the CDR3 is TGTGCCACCAGCAGTTGGGACAGCCCCTACGAGCAGTACTTC.

The CDR3 nucleotides read TGTGCCAGCAGCTTGGGACAGGGGGAATACGAGCAGTACTTC. This gives the protein CASSLGQGEYEQYF. This chain joins TRBV5-5 and TRBJ2-7; 9 nucleotides line up with TRBD1. V dropped 0 bases and J dropped 4; count of bases not matched to a gene: 2. From germline, CDR1 is SGHKS and CDR2 YYEKEE (reference sequence). The CDR3 contains 14 residues.

The J gene is TRBJ2-2, the V gene TRBV7-8; 11 bases agree with TRBD2. The CDR3 consists of 18 residues. The germline gives CDR1 SGHVS, CDR2 FQNEAQ. V shed 2 bases, J shed 3 bases, and the junction held 8 bases outside the gene matches. CDR3 in DNA: TGTGCCAGCAGCTTAATGGCTAGCGGGAGGCTGGACACCGGGGAGCTGTTTTTT. Translated: CASSLMASGRLDTGELFF. Based on the CDR3 plus reference TRBV7-8 and TRBJ2-2, the full variable domain is GAGVSQSPRYKVAKRGQDVALRCDPISGHVSLFWYQQALGQGPEFLTYFQNEAQLDKSGLPSDRFFAERPEGSVSTLKIQRTQQEDSAVYLCASSLMASGRLDTGELFFGEGSRLTVL.

The chain has TRBV7-9 and TRBJ2-7; D possibly corresponds to TRBD2 (6 bases). Trimming took 6 bases from V and 3 from J, leaving 9 bases between them. This CDR3 is built from 12 residues. CDR1 and CDR2 (germline): SEHNR, FQNEAQ (reference sequence). CDR3 amino acids: CASRLTSYEQYF. Written as DNA, the CDR3 is TGTGCCAGCAGATTGACTAGCTACGAGCAGTACTTC.

The table lists this clone with a few counts. V gene TRBV4-3 combines with J gene TRBJ2-3, with TRBD2 as a possible D gene (7 bases). Looked up from germline, CDR1 is LGHNA and CDR2 is YSLEER. This CDR3 comprises 17 residues. Trimming stripped 0 bases from V and 4 bases from J, with 17 bases between. CDR3 in DNA: TGCGCCAGCAGCCAAGATCCCGGAGGGAGGGGGTCAGATACGCAGTATTTT. This gives the protein CASSQDPGGRGSDTQYF.

As regards this clone: Other DNA sequences in this specimen translate into the identical CDR3. The chain couples TRBV6-5 to TRBJ2-7; 7 bases agree with TRBD2. This CDR3 has 13 amino acids. In germline, CDR1 is MNHEY, CDR2 SVGAGI. J lost 3 bases, V lost 2 bases, and 1 base had no gene match. The CDR3 DNA reads TGTGCCAGCAGTTACGAGCGGGACTACGAGCAGTACTTC. Its translation is CASSYERDYEQYF.

The V and J genes are TRBV6-5 and TRBJ2-7; D is unclear. CDR1 is MNHEY, CDR2 SVGAGI, per germline. The V gene lost 8 bases and the J gene lost 1 base, with 12 bases spanning the gap. The CDR3 consists of 13 residues. DNA of the CDR3: TGTGCCAGCCGAAGAACCAGATCCTACGAGCAGTACTTC. Amino acid sequence: CASRRTRSYEQYF.

This chain links TRBV6-5 with TRBJ1-1; D is perhaps TRBD1 (6 bases). The CDR3 runs 15 residues. Trimming cost V 4 bases and J 5 bases, with 17 bases left between them. Germline CDR1 MNHEY, CDR2 SVGAGI. The CDR3 DNA is TGTGCCAGCAGTTCCACCCCAGGGGCGCGTACTGAAGCTTTCTTT. Protein: CASSSTPGARTEAFF.

This clone was seen once. This chain joins TRBV5-1 and TRBJ2-5, with 10 bases lining up with TRBD2. Germline V gives CDR1 SGHRS, CDR2 YFSETQ. The CDR3 totals 16 residues. V lost 0 bases, J lost 4 bases, and 6 bases stayed unmatched. The CDR3 DNA follows: TGCGCCAGCAGCTTGGATTTAGCGGGGGGCCCAGAGACCCAGTACTTC. Its translation: CASSLDLAGGPETQYF. The variable domain in full, with the rest retrieved from reference TRBV5-1 and TRBJ2-5, is KAGVTQTPRYLIKTRGQQVTLSCSPISGHRSVSWYQQTPGQGLQFLFEYFSETQRNKGNFPGRFSGRQFSNSRSEMNVSTLELGDSALYLCASSLDLAGGPETQYFGPGTRLLVL.